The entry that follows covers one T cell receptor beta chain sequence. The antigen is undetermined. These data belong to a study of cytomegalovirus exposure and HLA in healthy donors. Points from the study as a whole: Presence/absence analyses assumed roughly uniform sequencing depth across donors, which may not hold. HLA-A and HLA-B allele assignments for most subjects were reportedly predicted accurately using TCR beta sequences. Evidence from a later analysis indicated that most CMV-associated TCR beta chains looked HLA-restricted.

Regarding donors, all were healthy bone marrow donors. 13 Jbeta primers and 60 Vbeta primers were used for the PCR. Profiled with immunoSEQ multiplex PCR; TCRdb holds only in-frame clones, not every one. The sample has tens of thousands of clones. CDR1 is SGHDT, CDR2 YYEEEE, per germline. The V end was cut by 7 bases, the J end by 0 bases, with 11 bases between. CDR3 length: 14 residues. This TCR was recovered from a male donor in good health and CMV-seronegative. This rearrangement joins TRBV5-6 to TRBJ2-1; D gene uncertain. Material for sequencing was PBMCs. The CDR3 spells CASYRVSSYNEQFF. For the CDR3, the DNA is TGTGCCAGCTACCGGGTCAGCTCCTACAATGAGCAGTTCTTC.